This T cell receptor beta chain appears in the sequencing data of a study of response to subunit inactivated influenza vaccine. TCRdb analysed the RT-PCR reads with MiXCR anew, one entry per CDR3 protein. The table records under 550,000 distinct CDR3 sequences, less than 8% of them present only once. At least ten counts were recorded for this clonotype. What it binds is not known. The study, taken as a whole, reports: With each seasonal influenza vaccination, the authors suggested, few new T cells are recruited.

The CDR3 has 13 amino acids. V shed 5 bases and J shed 3 bases, with 14 bases lying between them. Germline assignment: CDR1 DFQATT and CDR2 SNEGSKA (reference sequence). The chain recombines TRBV20-1 with TRBJ2-7; D tentatively reads TRBD1 or TRBD2 (5 bases each). The source was PBMCs from blood, collected 23 months after vaccination. This TCR came from a man aged 50-75 years who received an inactivated influenza vaccine. This CDR3 is CSAGGSLDYEQYF. The DNA of the CDR3 is TGCAGTGCTGGGGGTAGTCTTGACTACGAGCAGTACTTC.